What follows are 18 T cell receptor beta chains derived from one specimen sequenced in a study of control samples from healthy donors and cancer patients. TCRdb keeps only in-frame clones here, not all; method: immunoSEQ multiplex PCR. Of hundreds of thousands of clones listed, 90% were seen once; the top ten hold 5.5% to 8%. Input material: PBMCs. These receptors originate from a man in his forties or fifties with head and neck cancer.

V and J are TRBV7-9 and TRBJ2-1; 15 bases are a match to TRBD2. CDR3 size: 17 residues. The V and J ends lost 0 bases and 12 bases, in that order; junction bases with no gene match: 9. Germline V lookup: CDR1 SEHNR, CDR2 FQNEAQ (reference sequence). The DNA of the CDR3 is TGTGCCAGCAGCTTAGCAATAGGACTAGCGGGAGGGCCCGGGCAGTTCTTC. It translates to CASSLAIGLAGGPGQFF.

As concerns this clone: Other DNA sequences of this sample code for an identical CDR3. The CDR3: CASSLRGSNQPQHF. The DNA for the CDR3 is TGTGCCAGCAGCTTGCGGGGGTCAAATCAGCCCCAGCATTTT. The V and J genes are TRBV13 and TRBJ1-5, with D perhaps matching TRBD1 (5 bases). Trimming left V 3 bases short and J 4 bases short, with 10 bases between. This CDR3 spans 14 amino acids. Germline-derived CDR1 and CDR2 are PRHDT and FYEKMQ (reference sequence).

The rearrangement joins TRBV4-3 to TRBJ1-1; unclear D gene. V was clipped by 0 bases and J by 7 bases, with 6 bases between them. The germline gives CDR1 LGHNA, CDR2 YSLEER. This CDR3 spans 12 amino acids. The CDR3 sequence is CASSQDGVEAFF. The CDR3 DNA sequence: TGCGCCAGCAGCCAAGATGGGGTTGAAGCTTTCTTT.

The V gene is TRBV7-9, the J gene TRBJ2-1; TRBD1 agrees at 8 bases. The CDR3 is made up of 14 amino acids. Germline V gene data show CDR1 as SEHNR and CDR2 as FQNEAQ (reference sequence). Losses at the gene ends were 1 base for V and 6 bases for J; bases not matched to a gene: 2. CDR3 in amino acids: CASSLGQGFNEQFF. As DNA, the CDR3 is TGTGCCAGCAGCTTAGGACAGGGGTTCAATGAGCAGTTCTTC.

The V gene is TRBV30, the J gene TRBJ1-4; D unclear. Looked up from germline, CDR1 is GTSNPN and CDR2 is SVGIG (reference sequence). The CDR3 extends over 16 amino acids. The germline V and J ends were trimmed by 3 bases and 5 bases, with 19 bases remaining between them. CDR3 sequence: CAWRPGTGGPNEKLFF. The CDR3 nucleotides read TGTGCCTGGAGACCGGGCACGGGAGGACCCAATGAAAAACTGTTTTTT.

The genes are TRBV24-1 and TRBJ2-2; D may correspond to TRBD1 or TRBD2 (5 bases each). Germline lookup yields CDR1 KGHDR and CDR2 SFDVKD. The CDR3 has 14 residues. Between the trimmed V and J ends, which lost 5 bases and 5 bases, there was a span of 11 bases. CDR3 sequence reads: CATSVPGTTGELFF. The CDR3 nucleotides are TGTGCCACCAGTGTCCCAGGGACGACCGGGGAGCTGTTTTTT.

This chain links TRBV6-5 with TRBJ2-4; the match to TRBD2 covers 9 bases. The CDR3 has 13 amino acids. The ends lost 6 bases at V and 9 bases at J; junction bases unmatched: 6. Germline assignment: CDR1 MNHEY and CDR2 SVGAGI. The CDR3 region has the DNA TGTGCCAGCAGAAGGGCGGGAGGGGTCATTCAGTACTTC. Protein product: CASRRAGGVIQYF.

The CDR3 DNA reads as TGTGCCAGCAGCCGACTGGGGGGAATCCCCTACAATGAGCAGTTCTTC. Translated, it gives CASSRLGGIPYNEQFF. The genes are TRBV11-3 and TRBJ2-1; possible D gene TRBD2, 6 bases. This CDR3 comprises 16 residues. The germline V gene has CDR1 SGHNT and CDR2 YENEEA. The V gene lost 5 bases and the J gene lost 2 bases, with 16 bases spanning the gap.

This chain links TRBV9 with TRBJ1-2; the match to TRBD1 covers 9 bases. Germline V gene lookup returns CDR1 SGDLS and CDR2 YYNGEE. The ends lost 1 base at V and 0 bases at J; junction bases unmatched: 4. This CDR3 region has 16 residues. The CDR3 here is CASSVLTGGPNYGYTF. The CDR3 region has the DNA TGTGCCAGCAGCGTACTTACAGGGGGCCCTAACTATGGCTACACCTTC. Combining the CDR3 with reference TRBV9 and TRBJ1-2 gives the whole variable domain DSGVTQTPKHLITATGQRVTLRCSPRSGDLSVYWYQQSLDQGLQFLIQYYNGEERAKGNILERFSAQQFPDLHSELNLSSLELGDSALYFCASSVLTGGPNYGYTFGSGTRLTVV.

The chain employs TRBV7-2 and TRBJ2-5, with TRBD2 matching 12 bases. This CDR3 is 15 amino acids long. The J segment lost 3 bases and the V segment lost 3 bases, leaving 2 bases of the junction unmatched. Germline V gene data show CDR1 as SGHTA and CDR2 as FQGNSA. CDR3 nucleotide sequence: TGTGCCAGCAGCTTCTCTAGCGGGGGGGAAGAGACCCAGTACTTC. It codes for CASSFSSGGEETQYF.

V is TRBV19 and J is TRBJ1-2, with TRBD1 matching 8 bases. V shed 7 bases, J shed 14 bases, and the junction held 18 bases outside the gene matches. The CDR3 has 14 amino acids. Germline lookup yields CDR1 LNHDA and CDR2 SQIVND (reference sequence). Here the CDR3 DNA reads TGTGCCAGTATAGCCCCAGGACAGGGATCTCCCGAGACCTTC. Translating it yields CASIAPGQGSPETF.

The V gene is TRBV28, the J gene TRBJ2-2; D is undetermined. The CDR3 has 12 residues. The V end was cut by 4 bases, the J end by 6 bases, with 6 bases between. Germline CDR1 is MDHEN and CDR2 is SYDVKM. CDR3 bases: TGTGCCAGCAGTTACACTGCCGGGGAGCTGTTTTTT. Protein: CASSYTAGELFF.

The chain combines TRBV4-3 with TRBJ2-2; D perhaps matches TRBD2 (6 bases). V lost 1 base and J lost 4, with 10 bases in between. Germline CDR1 is LGHNA and CDR2 is YSLEER. The CDR3 is made up of 15 amino acids. This CDR3 reads CASSQVEGPTGELFF. The DNA for the CDR3 is TGCGCCAGCAGCCAAGTGGAGGGGCCCACCGGGGAGCTGTTTTTT.

The chain employs TRBV15 and TRBJ1-5; D gene unclear. Trimming stripped 0 bases from V and 2 bases from J, with 8 bases between. Germline CDR1 and CDR2: LNHNV and YYDKDF (reference sequence). The CDR3 extends over 15 amino acids. CDR3 residues: CATSRDMSGNQPQHF. CDR3 DNA: TGTGCCACCAGCAGAGACATGTCAGGCAATCAGCCCCAGCATTTT.

Of note for this clone: Without the conserved terminal phenylalanine or tryptophan, this CDR3 likely stems from a read error. No DNA is shown, since the ends of the CDR3 on it are uncertain; the CDR3 is the one TCRdb lists. The rearrangement joins TRBV2 to TRBJ1-2. Germline loops: CDR1 SNHLY, CDR2 FYNNEI. The CDR3 length equals 11 residues, ends included. CDR3 in amino acids: CASSSGTDLLY.

The rearrangement joins TRBV24-1 to TRBJ2-3; D gene ambiguous. Deletions cut 10 bases from V and 6 bases from J, with 10 bases between. Germline V lookup: CDR1 KGHDR, CDR2 SFDVKD. The CDR3 totals 11 residues. The DNA for the CDR3 is TGTGCCACAATGTCGAGTGATACGCAGTATTTT. This encodes CATMSSDTQYF.

V and J are TRBV24-1 and TRBJ2-7; 8 nucleotides agree with TRBD1. The CDR3 extends over 14 amino acids. The V gene end was trimmed by 9 bases and the J gene end by 6 bases; junction bases not matched to a gene: 12. The germline CDR1 and CDR2 sequences are KGHDR and SFDVKD. CDR3 sequence (DNA): TGTGCCACCGAGGACAGGGACGCAACGGGCGAGCAGTACTTC. Its protein product is CATEDRDATGEQYF.

The chain recombines TRBV7-2 with TRBJ2-6, with a weak D call TRBD2 (5 bases). Germline CDR1 SGHTA, CDR2 FQGNSA. V lost 1 base and J 4 bases, leaving 5 bases between the germline ends. This CDR3 is built from 14 residues. CDR3 amino acids: CASSLGRGANVLTF. In nucleotides, the CDR3 is TGTGCCAGCAGCTTAGGGAGGGGGGCCAACGTCCTGACTTTC. Full variable domain (outside the CDR3, taken from reference TRBV7-2 and TRBJ2-6): GAGVSQSPSNKVTEKGKDVELRCDPISGHTALYWYRQSLGQGLEFLIYFQGNSAPDKSGLPSDRFSAERTGGSVSTLTIQRTQQEDSAVYLCASSLGRGANVLTFGAGSRLTVL.